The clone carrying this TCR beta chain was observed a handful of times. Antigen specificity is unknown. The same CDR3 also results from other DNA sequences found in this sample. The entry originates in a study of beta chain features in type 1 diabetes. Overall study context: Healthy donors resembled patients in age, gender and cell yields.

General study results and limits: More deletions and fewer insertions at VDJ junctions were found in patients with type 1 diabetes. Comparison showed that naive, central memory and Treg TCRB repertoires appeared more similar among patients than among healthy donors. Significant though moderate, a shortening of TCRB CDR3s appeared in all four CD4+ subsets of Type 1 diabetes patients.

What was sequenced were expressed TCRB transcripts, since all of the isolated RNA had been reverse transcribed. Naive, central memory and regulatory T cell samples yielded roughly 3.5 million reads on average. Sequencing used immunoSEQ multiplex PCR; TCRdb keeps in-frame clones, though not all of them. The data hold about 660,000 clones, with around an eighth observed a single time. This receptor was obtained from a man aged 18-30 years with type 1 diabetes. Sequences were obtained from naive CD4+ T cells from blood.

This chain's CDR3 is CAWSGSNQPQHF. CDR3 nucleotide sequence: TGTGCCTGGAGTGGCAGCAATCAGCCCCAGCATTTT. The chain couples TRBV30 to TRBJ1-5; D unresolved. The germline V gene has CDR1 GTSNPN and CDR2 SVGIG (reference sequence). This CDR3 has 12 amino acids. V shed 1 base and J shed 1 base, with 2 bases lying between them.